A single T cell receptor (beta chain) is shown here with its context. What it binds is not known. Profiled with immunoSEQ multiplex PCR; TCRdb holds only in-frame clones, not every one. Of some 77,000 clones in the sample, 70% to 90% were seen once. This specimen comes from a study of identifying expanded T cells in peripheral blood. Broader study findings: Technical replicates showed around 1.2 changed clones; two weeks about 16; four weeks 19.

Healthy donors had no documented immune events, such as infections, while sampled. The CDR3 is 13 residues long. Losses at the gene ends were 6 bases for V and 1 base for J; bases not matched to a gene: 2. Germline CDR1 LNHDA, CDR2 SQIVND (reference sequence). The gene calls are TRBV19 and TRBJ1-1; 7 positions match TRBD1. The sequenced sample consisted of blood. The sequence derives from a person aged 18-70 years in good health. The CDR3 loop is CASRGTANTEAFF. The CDR3, as DNA: TGTGCCAGTAGGGGGACAGCGAACACTGAAGCTTTCTTT.